These 26 T cell receptor beta chains were all obtained from the same sample, sequenced in a study of Tregs in tolerant kidney transplant recipients. Sequenced by immunoSEQ multiplex PCR; TCRdb stores in-frame clones only, minus some. This repertoire includes around 33,000 clones. The source was CD8+ T cells from blood, collected before the transplant. All receptors derive from a human donor who received a combined kidney and bone marrow transplant.

As for this clone: Read coverage stops 3 residues before the CDR3 terminus; the germline J gene supplies the remainder. The V call is TRBV5-1, the J call TRBJ1-2; a weak D match, TRBD1 (6 bases). CDR1 and CDR2 (germline): SGHRS, YFSETQ. The ends were cut back, 3 bases at V and 0 bases at J, with 18 bases in the middle. The CDR3 contains 17 residues. CDR3 in amino acids: CASSSGWTVEPNYGYTF. The CDR3 DNA, read in part, is TGCGCCAGCAGCTCGGGATGGACAGTCGAACCTAACTATGGC.

To note about this clone: The read halts 3 residues ahead of the CDR3 end, with the missing end drawn from the germline J gene. The J gene is TRBJ1-1, the V gene TRBV4-1; D is uncertain. CDR1 and CDR2 from the germline V gene are MGHRA and YSYEKL. Trimming removed 0 bases at V and 0 bases at J, with 8 bases between. The CDR3 loop spans 15 amino acids. The CDR3 here is CASSQDPVLNTEAFF. CDR3 DNA (partial): TGCGCCAGCAGCCAAGATCCGGTTCTGAACACTGAA.

CDR3 protein: CASSPRTRGDTEAFF. CDR3 bases read: TGTGCCAGCAGCCCTCGGACGCGGGGGGACACTGAA. The V gene is TRBV7-2, the J gene TRBJ1-1; TRBD1 is a possible D gene (5 bases). The CDR3 end falls 3 residues outside the read, so it is completed with the germline J gene. The V end was cut by 5 bases, the J end by 3 bases, with 16 bases between. The CDR3 has 15 amino acids. Germline lookup yields CDR1 SGHTA and CDR2 FQGNSA.

A note on this clone: The read ends 3 residues before the CDR3 terminus; that terminus is restored from the germline J gene. The V call is TRBV7-3, the J call TRBJ2-1, with a possible D match to TRBD2 (5 bases). CDR1 and CDR2 from the germline V gene are SGHTA and FQGTGA. V gave up 0 bases and J gave up 5 bases, with 11 bases separating them. CDR3 size: 15 residues. The CDR3 spells CASSLTGSAHNEQFF. The covered CDR3 bases are TGTGCCAGCAGCTTAACGGGTAGCGCCCACAATGAG.

Of note for this clone: Read sequence stops 3 residues before the CDR3 end, and the germline J gene provides the missing end. The gene calls are TRBV19 and TRBJ1-1, with D perhaps matching TRBD1 (5 bases). CDR3 length: 13 amino acids. Germline CDR1 reads LNHDA; CDR2 reads SQIVND (reference sequence). V lost 7 bases and J 1 base, leaving 10 bases between the germline ends. Here the CDR3 reads CASKRRANTEAFF. CDR3 DNA, as far as it was read: TGTGCCAGTAAACGCAGGGCGAACACTGAA.

Remarks on this clone: The read ends 3 residues before the CDR3 terminus; that terminus is restored from the germline J gene. The rearrangement uses TRBV29-1 and TRBJ2-3, with 7 bases lining up with TRBD1. Losses at the gene ends were 7 bases for V and 2 bases for J; bases not matched to a gene: 6. There are 13 residues in the CDR3. Germline V CDR1 and CDR2: SQVTM, ANQGSEA. CDR3 DNA, as far as it was read: TGCAGCGCAACAGGGGTTTCCACAGATACG. Its translation is CSATGVSTDT. The full CDR3 protein is CSATGVSTDTQYF.

Details on this clone: The read is 3 residues too short to cover the CDR3 end, so that end is filled in from the germline J gene. This rearrangement joins TRBV20-1 to TRBJ1-6; no clear D. The V gene's germline CDR1 is DFQATT and CDR2 SNEGSKA (reference sequence). The CDR3 has 16 residues. The V end lost 2 bases, the J end lost 0 bases, and 11 bases lay between the germline ends. The covered CDR3 bases are TGCAGTGCTAGACCCGACAAGAGCTCCTATAATTCACCC. This translates into CSARPDKSSYNSP. The CDR3 as a whole reads CSARPDKSSYNSPLHF.

A remark on this clone: The read falls 3 residues short of the CDR3 end, and the missing part is taken from the germline J gene. The rearrangement joins TRBV18 to TRBJ2-7, with 8 bases aligning to TRBD1. Trimming removed 2 bases from V and 3 bases from J; junction bases left unmatched: 6. Per the germline V gene, CDR1 is KGHSH and CDR2 is LQKENI. The CDR3 spans 15 residues. CDR3 residues: CASSPKDRAVYEQYF. The covered CDR3 bases are TGTGCCAGCTCACCAAAGGACAGGGCTGTCTACGAG.

With regard to this clone: The read comes to an end 3 residues before the CDR3 does, leaving the germline J gene to fill in the end. The chain uses TRBV19 and TRBJ2-3; tentative D call: TRBD2 (6 bases). Looked up from germline, CDR1 is LNHDA and CDR2 is SQIVND (reference sequence). Deletions cut 3 bases from V and 5 bases from J, with 9 bases between. CDR3 length: 13 residues. The CDR3 bases that were read are TGTGCCAGTAGTATCGAGGAGGGAGATACG. Its translation: CASSIEEGDT. The entire CDR3 reads CASSIEEGDTQYF.

CDR3 loop: CASSTFLNTEAFF. The CDR3 DNA, read in part, is TGTGCCAGTAGTACATTTCTGAACACTGAA. The V and J genes are TRBV19 and TRBJ1-1; D unresolved. The sequenced fragment ends 3 residues before the CDR3 boundary, so the rest is inferred from the germline J gene. The CDR3 length is 13 residues. V gave up 4 bases and J gave up 0 bases, with 6 bases separating them. In germline, CDR1 is LNHDA, CDR2 SQIVND (reference sequence).

With respect to this clone: The read falls 3 residues short of the CDR3 end, and the missing part is taken from the germline J gene. The gene calls are TRBV19 and TRBJ2-1; D may be TRBD1 (7 bases). Per germline, CDR1 LNHDA and CDR2 SQIVND (reference sequence). CDR3 size: 18 residues. V lost 1 base, J lost 8 bases, and 24 bases lay in between. The CDR3 DNA, read in part, is TGTGCCAGTAGTATAGGCCTTAAAGACAGGGAGGTCGGCCATGAG. This gives the protein CASSIGLKDREVGHE. The whole CDR3 sequence reads CASSIGLKDREVGHEQFF.

Note on this clone: From the germline J gene comes the end of the CDR3, since the read stops 3 residues before it. This chain joins TRBV5-4 and TRBJ2-3; D ambiguous. Trimming cost V 10 bases and J 6 bases, with 21 bases left between them. The CDR3 length is 14 residues. Germline V gives CDR1 SGHNT, CDR2 YYREEE (reference sequence). CDR3 DNA (partial): TGTGCCGCACACAGTCTCCTAATGAGGGATACG. Amino acid sequence: CAAHSLLMRDT. The full CDR3 sequence reads CAAHSLLMRDTQYF.

About this clone: The CDR3 extends 3 residues past the end of the read, so its final part is completed from the germline J gene. The chain combines TRBV7-2 with TRBJ2-7; D is ambiguous. CDR3 length: 12 residues. The V and J ends lost 5 bases and 4 bases respectively, with 9 bases between them. Germline CDR1 SGHTA, CDR2 FQGNSA. CDR3 sequence: CASSLTNYEQYF. The covered CDR3 bases are TGTGCCAGCAGCCTCACAAATTACGAG.

Points on this clone: The missing CDR3 end, 3 residues past where the read stops, is filled in from the germline J gene. J is TRBJ2-5 and V is TRBV5-6, with TRBD1 as a possible D gene (5 bases). Germline CDR1 SGHDT, CDR2 YYEEEE. Trimming removed 4 bases at V and 4 bases at J, with 8 bases between. The CDR3 runs to 12 residues. CDR3 DNA (partial): TGTGCCAGCAGCCCTAGGGGAGAGACC. Translated: CASSPRGET. The entire CDR3 protein is CASSPRGETQYF.

A remark on this clone: The CDR3 end lies 3 residues beyond the end of the read and is filled in from the germline J gene. The chain couples TRBV20-1 to TRBJ2-1; 7 nucleotides agree with TRBD1. CDR3 length equals 15 residues. The J segment lost 0 bases and the V segment lost 5 bases, leaving 7 bases of the junction unmatched. Germline CDR1 and CDR2: DFQATT and SNEGSKA (reference sequence). CDR3 amino acids: CSAPDRDFSYNEQFF. CDR3 DNA (partial): TGCAGTGCTCCCGACAGGGATTTCTCCTACAATGAG.

For this clone: The CDR3 extends 3 residues past the end of the read, so its final part is completed from the germline J gene. The gene calls are TRBV19 and TRBJ2-1; 8 bases align to TRBD2. Germline V gene sequence: CDR1 LNHDA, CDR2 SQIVND (reference sequence). J lost 6 bases, V lost 6 bases, and 4 bases had no gene match. The CDR3 runs 13 residues. This CDR3 reads CASRSGSPNEQFF. Partial CDR3 DNA: TGTGCCAGTAGAAGCGGGAGCCCCAATGAG.

Details on this clone: The CDR3 goes on 3 residues after the read ends, and that part is filled in from the germline J gene. The chain combines TRBV20-1 with TRBJ2-7, with TRBD2 matching over 7 bases. After removal of 3 bases from V and 2 bases from J, the junction contained 7 bases not matched to a gene. CDR3 size: 14 residues. Germline CDR1 reads DFQATT; CDR2 reads SNEGSKA (reference sequence). The CDR3 is CSASARLAAYEQYF. The sequenced part of the CDR3 DNA is TGCAGTGCTAGCGCCAGGCTAGCGGCCTACGAG.

CDR3 in amino acids: CSARGPGLAAPYFSYNEQFF. Partial CDR3 DNA: TGCAGTGCTAGGGGGCCGGGACTAGCGGCCCCTTATTTCTCCTACAATGAG. The chain combines TRBV20-1 with TRBJ2-1; 11 bases match TRBD2. The read comes to an end 3 residues before the CDR3 does, leaving the germline J gene to fill in the end. Germline CDR1 reads DFQATT; CDR2 reads SNEGSKA (reference sequence). V was clipped by 3 bases and J by 0 bases; unmatched bases: 16. This CDR3 region has 20 residues.

Incomplete CDR3 DNA: TGTGCCAGCGTCCCGGGACTTGGCCTTGAAAAA. It is translated as CASVPGLGLEK. The entire CDR3 protein is CASVPGLGLEKLFF. This chain links TRBV19 with TRBJ1-4, with TRBD1 as a possible D gene (5 bases). The read halts 3 residues ahead of the CDR3 end, with the missing end drawn from the germline J gene. V lost 9 bases and J 7 bases, leaving 18 bases between the germline ends. The V gene's germline CDR1 is LNHDA and CDR2 SQIVND (reference sequence). This CDR3 region has 14 residues.

On this clone: The CDR3 is cut off 3 residues early in the read; its end comes from the germline J gene. V is TRBV18 and J is TRBJ2-7, with D maybe TRBD2 (5 bases). The V end was cut by 9 bases, the J end by 2 bases, with 11 bases between. This CDR3 is built from 12 residues. The germline gives CDR1 KGHSH, CDR2 LQKENI. The CDR3: CASTTNTYEQYF. The part of the CDR3 DNA that was read is TGTGCCAGTACGACTAACACCTACGAG.

CDR3 DNA (partial): TGCAGTGCTAGGCAGATTAATCAGCCC. This sequence encodes CSARQINQP. In full, the CDR3 reads CSARQINQPQHF. The chain links TRBV20-1 to TRBJ1-5, with D unresolved. The read ends 3 residues shy of where the CDR3 ends; the end is completed using the germline J gene. V was shortened by 3 bases and J by 4 bases, with 7 bases between the two germline ends. Germline CDR1 is DFQATT and CDR2 is SNEGSKA (reference sequence). The CDR3 contains 12 residues.

With regard to this clone: From the germline J gene comes the end of the CDR3, since the read stops 3 residues before it. The chain employs TRBV11-2 and TRBJ2-7; a possible D gene is TRBD2 (6 bases). V was pared by 5 bases and J by 0 bases, with 14 bases between. Germline V gene sequence: CDR1 SGHAT, CDR2 FQNNGV. The CDR3 runs 15 residues. The CDR3 bases that were read are TGTGCCAGCAGCACACTAGCCTTAATCTCCTACGAG. Amino acids: CASSTLALISYE. The whole CDR3 reads CASSTLALISYEQYF.

As regards this clone: The CDR3 end lies 3 residues beyond the end of the read and is filled in from the germline J gene. V gene TRBV30 combines with J gene TRBJ1-5, with 9 positions matching TRBD1. Trimming removed 3 bases from V and 6 bases from J; junction bases left unmatched: 6. Per the germline V gene, CDR1 is GTSNPN and CDR2 is SVGIG (reference sequence). This CDR3 spans 14 amino acids. The covered CDR3 bases are TGTGCCTGGAGCGAGGGACAGGGACTTCAGCCC. Its protein product is CAWSEGQGLQP. The entire CDR3 protein is CAWSEGQGLQPQHF.

Points on this clone: The read halts 3 residues ahead of the CDR3 end, with the missing end drawn from the germline J gene. The V call is TRBV9, the J call TRBJ1-1, with D possibly matching TRBD1 (5 bases). The CDR3 loop spans 15 amino acids. Trimming took 0 bases from V and 2 from J, leaving 11 bases between them. Looked up from germline, CDR1 is SGDLS and CDR2 is YYNGEE. CDR3 bases read: TGTGCCAGCAGCGTAGGCGGGGGGTTTAACACTGAA. Protein product: CASSVGGGFNTE. The whole CDR3 protein reads CASSVGGGFNTEAFF.

The CDR3 loop is CASSRTSGTDEQFF. The covered CDR3 bases are TGCGCCAGCAGCAGGACTAGCGGGACCGATGAG. This rearrangement joins TRBV5-1 to TRBJ2-1; 12 bases agree with TRBD2. The sequenced fragment ends 3 residues before the CDR3 boundary, so the rest is inferred from the germline J gene. After removal of 4 bases from V and 8 bases from J, the junction contained 4 bases not matched to a gene. The CDR3 is 14 amino acids. Germline V CDR1 and CDR2: SGHRS, YFSETQ.

Points on this clone: Germline is not matched at one junction end, which may reflect a read error. The DNA ends 3 residues before the CDR3 does, and the rest of the CDR3 is filled in from the germline J gene. The chain combines TRBV7-7 with TRBJ1-1; possible D gene TRBD1, 5 bases. The CDR3 is made up of 13 amino acids. Germline loops: CDR1 SSHAT, CDR2 FNYEAQ (reference sequence). The sequenced CDR3 bases are TGTGCTAGCAGCTCGGACATATTTTCCGAA. The encoded protein is CASSSDIFSE. The full CDR3 reads CASSSDIFSEAFF.